A selection of T cell receptor beta chains follows, all from one sample in a study of blood T cell repertoires in COVID-19. Libraries were prepared by immunoSEQ multiplex PCR; TCRdb keeps only in-frame clonotypes and omits some of them. The sample comprises roughly 90,000 clones, about 80% of which are singletons, and about 2% rests with the top ten. Sequencing was performed on peripheral blood. The receptors originated from a woman in her 70s with acute or convalescent COVID-19. The CDR3 runs from the conserved cysteine through the conserved F or W. Expanded clones get a size class; other rows say once, few or many, or leave the size out.

CDR3aa | j_gene | v_gene | abundance
CASSFTGESEAFF | TRBJ1-1 | TRBV5-1 | .
CASSSGLAGRGSYNEQFF | TRBJ2-1 | TRBV5-4 | .
CASHEGEMNGYTF | TRBJ1-2 | TRBV5-1 | .
CASSYGTYNSPLHF | TRBJ1-6 | TRBV7-9 | .
CASSLFGTGELFF | TRBJ2-2 | TRBV7-3 | few
CASSDIGTGVSEQFF | TRBJ2-1 | TRBV6-4 | .
CASSEYGSSLEFF | TRBJ1-1 | TRBV25-1 | .
CASSSMRGGHDTQYF | TRBJ2-3 | TRBV18 | .
CASSPARGAGEKLFF | TRBJ1-4 | TRBV5-1 | .
CASSTRSPYGYTF | TRBJ1-2 | TRBV19 | .
CASSFSNSPVYGYTF | TRBJ1-2 | TRBV6-2/TRBV6-3 | once
CASSLTYSGNTIYF | TRBJ1-3 | TRBV11-2 | .
CASERGSGGTEIQETQYF | TRBJ2-5 | TRBV7-3 | .
CASSQAGEDTQYF | TRBJ2-3 | TRBV14 | .
CASSYETDTEAFF | TRBJ1-1 | TRBV6-5 | .
CASSRGQLNEKLFF | TRBJ1-4 | TRBV27 | .
CASSFAGGIRSYEQYF | TRBJ2-7 | TRBV6-6 | .
CASSHSSGGAVEQYF | TRBJ2-7 | TRBV11-3 | .
CASYQGDRPQPYTGELFF | TRBJ2-2 | TRBV19 | .
CASSQGGGGLASPLHF | TRBJ1-6 | TRBV3-1/TRBV3-2 | .
CAIRPRQDRANYGYTF | TRBJ1-2 | TRBV10-3 | .
CASRSQGSPGANVLTF | TRBJ2-6 | TRBV28 | .
CASTRQGDGYEQFF | TRBJ2-1 | TRBV7-9 | .
CASSERGNQPQHF | TRBJ1-5 | TRBV6-1 | .
CASSELADEQFF | TRBJ2-1 | TRBV25-1 | .
CASSSSSGGEFF | TRBJ2-1 | TRBV28 | .
CATVPGGADTQYF | TRBJ2-3 | TRBV10-3 | once
CASSRDREEGNEQFF | TRBJ2-1 | TRBV5-5 | .
CAISGSGGATDTQYF | TRBJ2-3 | TRBV10-3 | once
CASSPSLGGSPLHF | TRBJ1-6 | TRBV7-3 | .
CASSQTGTGISPLHF | TRBJ1-6 | TRBV3-1/TRBV3-2 | once
CASSLAEATYGYTF | TRBJ1-2 | TRBV5-1 | once
CASSLASRGDGEAFF | TRBJ1-1 | TRBV5-4 | .
CASSSGLLGYTF | TRBJ1-2 | TRBV11-3 | .
CASSLPEGHGELFF | TRBJ2-2 | TRBV9 | .
CASSLRTGNGVEAFF | TRBJ1-1 | TRBV18 | .
CASSLAWNTEAFF | TRBJ1-1 | TRBV5-1 | .
CASSYDMTGSYEQYF | TRBJ2-7 | TRBV5-1 | once
CASSLVVNRDRGYEQYF | TRBJ2-7 | TRBV5-6 | .
CASRVREGQPQHF | TRBJ1-5 | TRBV2 | few
CASSTYRGRNTEAFF | TRBJ1-1 | TRBV28 | few
CAWSEWDSSEPYGYTF | TRBJ1-2 | TRBV30 | .
CASSLEGAQEGYTF | TRBJ1-2 | TRBV5-1 | once
CASSQGTVNTEAFF | TRBJ1-1 | TRBV3-1/TRBV3-2 | .
CASSLQVTGELFF | TRBJ2-2 | TRBV5-1 | .
CASSYDSVSGNEKLFF | TRBJ1-4 | TRBV6-5 | few
CASSLNRVGTDTQYF | TRBJ2-3 | TRBV27 | .
CAWSLGQGFTDTQYF | TRBJ2-3 | TRBV30 | .
CASSLGRTGNGYTF | TRBJ1-2 | TRBV5-1 | .
CAINPSGGRNTGELFF | TRBJ2-2 | TRBV10-3 | .
CASGPPLEDRKFFYGYTF | TRBJ1-2 | TRBV12-5 | .
CASSPSTGERIQYF | TRBJ2-4 | TRBV5-1 | once
CASSQGAPGQGFNEQFF | TRBJ2-1 | TRBV3-1/TRBV3-2 | .
CASSLTLRSGGAVDTQYF | TRBJ2-3 | TRBV7-3 | .
CASSPGMYQPQHF | TRBJ1-5 | TRBV6-6 | .
CASSLLGGNTIYF | TRBJ1-3 | TRBV6-5 | .
CASRNARTSGNTIYF | TRBJ1-3 | TRBV6-5 | .
CASSYEDTLPGSPQHF | TRBJ1-5 | TRBV6-6 | .
CASSADRANTEAFF | TRBJ1-1 | TRBV5-1 | once
CASSQDWASQNTEAFF | TRBJ1-1 | TRBV4-2 | .